This T cell receptor (beta chain) appears in the sequencing data of a study of a mutant IDH1 vaccine in newly diagnosed glioma. Looking at the study overall: Either 4-6 weeks after radiotherapy alone or alongside temozolomide, vaccination was begun.

Note on this clone: Its antigen remains unidentified.

As for time point: week 5, during vaccination. Every vaccine dose comprised 300 ug of mutant IDH1 20-mer peptide plus topical imiquimod. The repertoire was sequenced with immunoSEQ multiplex PCR; TCRdb's copy has only in-frame clones and lacks some. The table shows about 38,000 clones, with 80% to 90% occurring only once. This sample comprised PBMCs, obtained from a glioma patient whose treatment included an IDH1 peptide vaccine. This clonotype originated in a man aged 45 to 65 with glioma.

CDR3 sequence reads: CASSQGGGPKNEKLFF. The CDR3 DNA is TGCGCCAGCAGCCAAGGAGGGGGGCCGAAGAATGAAAAACTGTTTTTT. The V and J genes are TRBV4-3 and TRBJ1-4; tentative D call: TRBD1 (6 bases). The CDR3 is made up of 16 amino acids. Per germline, CDR1 LGHNA and CDR2 YSLEER. V shed 1 base and J shed 5 bases, with 14 bases lying between them.